This is a list of T cell receptor beta chains from one sample in a study of response to subunit inactivated influenza vaccine. TCRdb re-called the RT-PCR reads through MiXCR, storing one row per CDR3 protein. Of 400,000 to 550,000 distinct CDR3 sequences in the sample, 25% are singletons; the top ten hold 1.9%. Sample: CD4+ T cells sorted from PBMCs, taken around 5 days after vaccination. Receptors were obtained from a man aged 50-60 years who received an inactivated influenza vaccine. The CDR3 runs from the conserved cysteine through the conserved F or W. D genes are given only for firm matches. Only some rows state a clone size, as once, few, many or a class for expanded clones.

d_gene	v_gene	abundance	j_gene	CDR3aa	CDR3nt
.	TRBV5-1	many	TRBJ1-1	CASSPGRGSDTEAFF	TGCGCCAGCAGCCCAGGGCGGGGGTCGGACACTGAAGCTTTCTTT
.	TRBV7-2	.	TRBJ2-3	CASTFERSTDTQYF	TGTGCCAGCACCTTTGAACGGAGCACAGATACGCAGTATTTT
TRBD1	TRBV7-3	.	TRBJ2-2	CASSYHQGASTGELFF	TGTGCCAGCAGCTATCACCAGGGGGCGAGCACCGGGGAGCTGTTTTTT
TRBD1	TRBV15	.	TRBJ1-2	CATSSRKGQDYGYTF	TGTGCCACCAGCAGCCGCAAGGGACAGGACTATGGCTACACCTTC
.	TRBV7-2	.	TRBJ2-5	CASSFPGSGLETQYF	TGTGCCAGCAGCTTTCCAGGATCAGGGTTAGAGACCCAGTACTTC
TRBD1	TRBV5-1	.	TRBJ2-7	CASSGQGIDEQYF	TGCGCCAGCAGTGGACAGGGGATCGACGAGCAGTACTTC
.	TRBV3-1	.	TRBJ2-3	CASSPGGGHVDTQYF	TGTGCCAGCAGCCCAGGCGGGGGCCACGTAGATACGCAGTATTTT
.	TRBV20-1	.	TRBJ2-1	CSAPGQEGNEQFF	TGCAGTGCTCCGGGCCAGGAAGGTAATGAGCAGTTCTTC
TRBD1	TRBV5-1	.	TRBJ2-1	CASSLRDSTFNEQFF	TGCGCCAGCAGCCTACGGGACAGCACCTTCAATGAGCAGTTCTTC
.	TRBV4-1	many	TRBJ2-1	CASSQGYSYNEQFF	TGCGCCAGCAGCCAAGGATACAGTTACAATGAGCAGTTCTTC
.	TRBV29-1	.	TRBJ2-1	CSVEDLEGGYYNEQFF	TGCAGCGTTGAAGATCTTGAGGGGGGATACTACAATGAGCAGTTCTTC
.	TRBV20-1	.	TRBJ2-5	CSASRHETQYF	TGCAGTGCTAGTCGGCACGAGACCCAGTACTTC
TRBD1	TRBV12-3/TRBV12-4	few	TRBJ1-2	CASSFGAGGPYGYTF	TGTGCCAGCAGTTTCGGGGCAGGGGGCCCCTATGGCTACACCTTC
.	TRBV5-1	many	TRBJ2-7	CASSLEAGSSYEQYF	TGTGCCAGCAGCTTAGAAGCAGGGAGCTCCTACGAGCAGTACTTC
.	TRBV7-2	.	TRBJ2-4	CASSPQGRAKNIQYF	TGTGCCAGCAGCCCTCAGGGTAGGGCCAAAAACATTCAGTACTTC
.	TRBV12-3/TRBV12-4	many	TRBJ2-1	CASSLGQSNEQFF	TGTGCCAGCAGTTTAGGACAGTCCAATGAGCAGTTCTTC
.	TRBV20-1	.	TRBJ2-2	CSAPDHYTGELFF	TGCAGTGCGCCGGACCACTACACCGGGGAGCTGTTTTTT
.	TRBV7-3	many	TRBJ2-1	CASSLEGGNYNEQFF	TGTGCCAGCAGCTTAGAGGGTGGGAACTACAATGAGCAGTTCTTC
.	TRBV20-1	.	TRBJ1-1	CSARPIGPRGAEAFF	TGCAGTGCTAGACCGATCGGCCCCCGTGGCGCTGAAGCTTTCTTT
.	TRBV7-2	.	TRBJ2-5	CASRLGVLPETQYF	TGTGCCAGCAGACTAGGGGTTCTCCCAGAGACCCAGTACTTC
.	TRBV19	.	TRBJ2-3	CASSISQFGADTQYF	TGTGCCAGTAGTATAAGTCAGTTCGGCGCAGATACGCAGTATTTT
.	TRBV7-2	many	TRBJ2-7	CASSLGGPYEQYF	TGTGCCAGCAGCTTAGGAGGCCCCTACGAGCAGTACTTC
.	TRBV20-1	few	TRBJ2-3	CSARDRSTDTQYF	TGCAGTGCTAGGGACCGTTCCACAGATACGCAGTATTTT
.	TRBV6-1	.	TRBJ2-1	CASRLNYNQGWDEQFF	TGTGCCAGCAGACTCAATTACAACCAGGGCTGGGATGAGCAGTTCTTC
.	TRBV7-2	.	TRBJ1-4	CASSLGQPTTNEKLFF	TGTGCCAGCAGCCTAGGACAGCCAACAACTAATGAAAAACTGTTTTTT
.	TRBV20-1	.	TRBJ2-3	CSASLGSVRDTQYF	TGCAGTGCTAGCCTCGGGTCCGTTCGGGATACGCAGTATTTT
TRBD1	TRBV29-1	.	TRBJ1-2	CSVTTGTNYGYTF	TGCAGCGTTACGACAGGGACCAACTATGGCTACACCTTC
.	TRBV4-2	few	TRBJ2-5	CASSRDPGLKGETQYF	TGTGCCAGCAGCCGTGATCCGGGACTTAAGGGGGAGACCCAGTACTTC
.	TRBV2	.	TRBJ2-2	CASSEMGYTGELFF	TGTGCCAGCAGTGAAATGGGTTACACCGGGGAGCTGTTTTTT
.	TRBV7-6	.	TRBJ1-6	CASSLAQANSPLHF	TGTGCCAGCAGCTTAGCCCAGGCAAATTCACCCCTCCACTTT
.	TRBV5-1	few	TRBJ1-1	CASSLAVQRSTEAFF	TGCGCCAGCAGCTTGGCGGTACAGAGGAGCACTGAAGCTTTCTTT
.	TRBV12-3/TRBV12-4	few	TRBJ1-5	CASSFSFGRAQHF	TGTGCCAGCAGTTTCAGTTTTGGCCGGGCTCAGCATTTT
.	TRBV4-2	few	TRBJ1-4	CASSHQGIHDEKLFF	TGTGCCAGCAGCCATCAAGGAATCCACGATGAAAAACTGTTTTTT
.	TRBV11-2	few	TRBJ2-1	CASSLFVDNEQFF	TGTGCCAGCAGCTTATTTGTGGACAATGAGCAGTTCTTC
TRBD2	TRBV7-2	.	TRBJ2-1	CASSASYWGGYNEQFF	TGTGCCAGCAGCGCTAGTTACTGGGGGGGTTACAATGAGCAGTTCTTC
.	TRBV11-2	many	TRBJ2-7	CASSSLRQRPSYEQYF	TGTGCCAGCAGCTCCCTCAGACAGCGGCCATCCTACGAGCAGTACTTC
.	TRBV5-4	.	TRBJ2-3	CASSLGVRRTDTQYF	TGTGCCAGCAGCTTGGGTGTCAGGCGCACAGATACGCAGTATTTT
TRBD2	TRBV7-2	few	TRBJ2-2	CASSPAGTRKLFF	TGTGCCAGCAGCCCGGCCGGGACTAGGAAGCTGTTTTTT
.	TRBV12-3/TRBV12-4	.	TRBJ2-1	CASITGTGTTNEQFF	TGTGCCAGCATAACAGGAACCGGGACCACGAATGAGCAGTTCTTC
.	TRBV4-2	few	TRBJ2-3	CASSQDLDNTDTQYF	TGTGCCAGCAGCCAAGATCTGGACAACACAGATACGCAGTATTTT
TRBD2	TRBV7-6	few	TRBJ2-5	CASSLLRGMGETQYF	TGTGCCAGCAGCTTATTGCGGGGGATGGGGGAGACCCAGTACTTC
.	TRBV10-3	few	TRBJ2-7	CAISESRVEQYF	TGTGCCATCAGTGAGTCTAGGGTCGAGCAGTACTTC